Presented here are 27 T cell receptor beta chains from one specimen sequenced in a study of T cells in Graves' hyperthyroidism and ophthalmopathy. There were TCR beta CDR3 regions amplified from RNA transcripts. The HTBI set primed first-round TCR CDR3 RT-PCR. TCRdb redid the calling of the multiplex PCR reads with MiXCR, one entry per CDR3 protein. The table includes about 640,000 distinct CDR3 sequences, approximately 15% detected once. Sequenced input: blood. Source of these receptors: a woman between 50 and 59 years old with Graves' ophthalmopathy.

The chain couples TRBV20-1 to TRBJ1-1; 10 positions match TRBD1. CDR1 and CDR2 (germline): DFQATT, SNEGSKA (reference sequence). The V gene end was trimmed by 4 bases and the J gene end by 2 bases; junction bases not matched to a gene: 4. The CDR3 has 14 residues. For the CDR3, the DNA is TGCAGTGCTACGGACAGGGGGGTAAACACTGAAGCTTTCTTT. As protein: CSATDRGVNTEAFF.

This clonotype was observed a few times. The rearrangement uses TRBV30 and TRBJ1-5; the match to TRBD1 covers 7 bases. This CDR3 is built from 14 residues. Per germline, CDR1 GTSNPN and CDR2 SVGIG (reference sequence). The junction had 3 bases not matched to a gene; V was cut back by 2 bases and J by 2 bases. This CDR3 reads CAWSPGTGNQPQHF. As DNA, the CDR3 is TGTGCCTGGAGTCCCGGGACAGGCAATCAGCCCCAGCATTTT.

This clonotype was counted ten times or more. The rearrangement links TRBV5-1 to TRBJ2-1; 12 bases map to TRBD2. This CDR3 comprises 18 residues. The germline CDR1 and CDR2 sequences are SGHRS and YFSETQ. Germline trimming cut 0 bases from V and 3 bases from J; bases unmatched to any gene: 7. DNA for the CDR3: TGCGCCAGCAGCTTGGGACTAGCGGGAGTGTTAGGCTACAATGAGCAGTTCTTC. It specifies CASSLGLAGVLGYNEQFF.

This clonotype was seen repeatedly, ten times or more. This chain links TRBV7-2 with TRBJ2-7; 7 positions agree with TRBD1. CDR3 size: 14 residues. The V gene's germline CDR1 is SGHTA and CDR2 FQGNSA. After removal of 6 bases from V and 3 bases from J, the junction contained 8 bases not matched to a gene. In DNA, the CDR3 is TGTGCCAGCAGAAGGGGGCAGGGCAACTACGAGCAGTACTTC. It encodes CASRRGQGNYEQYF. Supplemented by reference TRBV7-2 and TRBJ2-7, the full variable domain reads GAGVSQSPSNKVTEKGKDVELRCDPISGHTALYWYRQSLGQGLEFLIYFQGNSAPDKSGLPSDRFSAERTGGSVSTLTIQRTQQEDSAVYLCASRRGQGNYEQYFGPGTRLTVT.

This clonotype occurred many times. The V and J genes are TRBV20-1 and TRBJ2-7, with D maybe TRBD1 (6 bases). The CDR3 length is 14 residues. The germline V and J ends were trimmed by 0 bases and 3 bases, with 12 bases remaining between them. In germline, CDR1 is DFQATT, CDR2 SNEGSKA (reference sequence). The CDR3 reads CSARDTGTIYEQYF. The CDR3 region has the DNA TGCAGTGCTAGAGACACAGGGACAATCTACGAGCAGTACTTC.

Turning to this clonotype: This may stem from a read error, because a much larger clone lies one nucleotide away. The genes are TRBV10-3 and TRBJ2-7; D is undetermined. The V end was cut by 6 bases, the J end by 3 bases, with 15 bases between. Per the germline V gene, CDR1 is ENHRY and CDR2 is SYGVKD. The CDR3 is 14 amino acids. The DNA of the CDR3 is TGTGCCATCAGCTCCACTGCCGCGAACTACGAGCAGTACTTC. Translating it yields CAISSTAANYEQYF.

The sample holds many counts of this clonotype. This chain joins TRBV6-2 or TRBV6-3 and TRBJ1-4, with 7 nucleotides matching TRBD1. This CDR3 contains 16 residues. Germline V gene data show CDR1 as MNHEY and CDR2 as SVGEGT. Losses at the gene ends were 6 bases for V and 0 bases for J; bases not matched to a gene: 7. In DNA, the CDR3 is TGTGCCAGCAGACCGGACAGGAGACCAACTAATGAAAAACTGTTTTTT. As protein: CASRPDRRPTNEKLFF.

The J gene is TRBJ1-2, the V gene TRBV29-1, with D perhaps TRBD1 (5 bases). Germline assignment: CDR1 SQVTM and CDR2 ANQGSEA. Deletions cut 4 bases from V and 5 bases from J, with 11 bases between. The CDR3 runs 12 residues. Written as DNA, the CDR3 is TGCAGCGTTGGCCAGGGTCTTTATGGCTACACCTTC. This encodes CSVGQGLYGYTF.

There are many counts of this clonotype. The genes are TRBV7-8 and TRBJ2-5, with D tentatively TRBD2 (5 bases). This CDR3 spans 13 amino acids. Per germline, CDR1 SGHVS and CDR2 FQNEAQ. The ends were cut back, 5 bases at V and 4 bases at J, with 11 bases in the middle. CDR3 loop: CASSPLVGETQYF. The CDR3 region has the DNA TGTGCCAGCAGCCCACTAGTGGGAGAGACCCAGTACTTC.

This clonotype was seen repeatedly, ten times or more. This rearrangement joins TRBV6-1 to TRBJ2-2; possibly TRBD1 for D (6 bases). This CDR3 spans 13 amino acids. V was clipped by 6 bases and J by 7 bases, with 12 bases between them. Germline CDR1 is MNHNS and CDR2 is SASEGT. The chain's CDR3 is CASSRQGRGELFF. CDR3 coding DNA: TGTGCCAGCAGCCGGCAGGGGCGCGGGGAGCTGTTTTTT.

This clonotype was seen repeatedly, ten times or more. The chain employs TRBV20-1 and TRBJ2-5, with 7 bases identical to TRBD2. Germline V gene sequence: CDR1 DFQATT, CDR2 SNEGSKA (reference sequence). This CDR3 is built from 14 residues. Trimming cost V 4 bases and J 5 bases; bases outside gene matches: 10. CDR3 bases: TGCAGTGCTATTCCGACTAGCATTATGGAGACCCAGTACTTC. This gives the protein CSAIPTSIMETQYF.

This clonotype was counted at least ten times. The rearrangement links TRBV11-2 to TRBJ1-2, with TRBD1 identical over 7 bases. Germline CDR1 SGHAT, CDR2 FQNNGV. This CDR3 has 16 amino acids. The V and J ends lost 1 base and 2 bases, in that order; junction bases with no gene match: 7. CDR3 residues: CASSLAGTARNYGYTF. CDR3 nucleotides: TGTGCCAGCAGCTTAGCCGGGACAGCGAGAAACTATGGCTACACCTTC.

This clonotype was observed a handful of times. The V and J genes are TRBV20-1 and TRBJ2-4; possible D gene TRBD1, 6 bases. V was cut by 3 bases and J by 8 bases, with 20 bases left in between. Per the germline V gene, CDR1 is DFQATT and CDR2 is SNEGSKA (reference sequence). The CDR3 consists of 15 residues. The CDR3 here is CSASSRGRQWDIQYF. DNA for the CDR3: TGCAGTGCTAGTTCCAGGGGACGACAATGGGACATTCAGTACTTC.

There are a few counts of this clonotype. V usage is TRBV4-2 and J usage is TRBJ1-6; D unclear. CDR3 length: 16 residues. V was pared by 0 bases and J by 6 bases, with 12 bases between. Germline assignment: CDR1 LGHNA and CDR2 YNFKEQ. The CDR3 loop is CASSQDGSRSNSPLHF. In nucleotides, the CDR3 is TGTGCCAGCAGCCAAGATGGTTCTCGTAGTAATTCACCCCTCCACTTT.

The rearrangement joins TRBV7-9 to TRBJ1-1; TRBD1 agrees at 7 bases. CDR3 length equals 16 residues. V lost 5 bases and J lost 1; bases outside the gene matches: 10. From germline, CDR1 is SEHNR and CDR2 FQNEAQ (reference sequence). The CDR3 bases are TGTGCCAGCAGCCACACAGGGGCCGGCGGGAACACTGAAGCTTTCTTT. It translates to CASSHTGAGGNTEAFF.

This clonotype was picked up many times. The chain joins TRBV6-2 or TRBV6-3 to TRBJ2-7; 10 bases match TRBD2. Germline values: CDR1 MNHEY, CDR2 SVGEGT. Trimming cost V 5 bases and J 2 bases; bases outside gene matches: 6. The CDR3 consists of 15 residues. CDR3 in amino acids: CASSDGLADTYEQYF. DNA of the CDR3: TGTGCCAGCAGTGACGGACTAGCGGACACCTACGAGCAGTACTTC.

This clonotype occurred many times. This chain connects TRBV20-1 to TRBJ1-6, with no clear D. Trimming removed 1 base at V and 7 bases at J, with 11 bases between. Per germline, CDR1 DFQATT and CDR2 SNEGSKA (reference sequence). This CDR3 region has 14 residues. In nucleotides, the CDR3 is TGCAGTGCTAGAGTTACTGATCAAAATTCACCCCTCCACTTT. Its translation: CSARVTDQNSPLHF.

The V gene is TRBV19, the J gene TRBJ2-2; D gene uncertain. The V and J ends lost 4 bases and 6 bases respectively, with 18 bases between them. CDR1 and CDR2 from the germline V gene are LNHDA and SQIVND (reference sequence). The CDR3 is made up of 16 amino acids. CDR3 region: CASSRTKLWAPGELFF. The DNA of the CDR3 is TGTGCCAGTAGTAGAACCAAACTTTGGGCTCCCGGGGAGCTGTTTTTT. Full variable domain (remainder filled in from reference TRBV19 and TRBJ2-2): DGGITQSPKYLFRKEGQNVTLSCEQNLNHDAMYWYRQDPGQGLRLIYYSQIVNDFQKGDIAEGYSVSREKKESFPLTVTSAQKNPTAFYLCASSRTKLWAPGELFFGEGSRLTVL.

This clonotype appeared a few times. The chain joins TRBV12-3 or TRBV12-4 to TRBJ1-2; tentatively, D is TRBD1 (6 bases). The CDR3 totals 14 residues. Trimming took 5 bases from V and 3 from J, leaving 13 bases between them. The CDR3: CASSQFRGDYGYTF. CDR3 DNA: TGTGCCAGCAGTCAGTTCAGGGGCGACTATGGCTACACCTTC.

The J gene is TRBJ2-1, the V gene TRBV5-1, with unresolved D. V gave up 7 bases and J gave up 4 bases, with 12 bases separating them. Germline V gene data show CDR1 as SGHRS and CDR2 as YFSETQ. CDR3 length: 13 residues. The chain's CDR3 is CASGVGNYNEQFF. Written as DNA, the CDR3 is TGCGCCAGCGGGGTGGGGAATTACAATGAGCAGTTCTTC. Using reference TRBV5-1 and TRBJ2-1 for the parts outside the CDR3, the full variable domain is KAGVTQTPRYLIKTRGQQVTLSCSPISGHRSVSWYQQTPGQGLQFLFEYFSETQRNKGNFPGRFSGRQFSNSRSEMNVSTLELGDSALYLCASGVGNYNEQFFGPGTRLTVL.

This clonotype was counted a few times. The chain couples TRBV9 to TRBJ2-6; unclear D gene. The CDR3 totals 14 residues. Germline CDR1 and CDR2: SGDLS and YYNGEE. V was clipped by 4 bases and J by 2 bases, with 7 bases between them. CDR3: CASSSDPGANVLTF. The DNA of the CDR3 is TGTGCCAGCAGCTCTGACCCTGGGGCCAACGTCCTGACTTTC.

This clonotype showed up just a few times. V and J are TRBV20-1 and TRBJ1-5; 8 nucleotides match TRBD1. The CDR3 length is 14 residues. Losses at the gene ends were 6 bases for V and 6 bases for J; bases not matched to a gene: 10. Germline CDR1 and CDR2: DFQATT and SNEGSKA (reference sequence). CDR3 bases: TGCAGTGCGTTAGACAGGGGACGATCTCAGCCCCAGCATTTT. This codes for CSALDRGRSQPQHF.

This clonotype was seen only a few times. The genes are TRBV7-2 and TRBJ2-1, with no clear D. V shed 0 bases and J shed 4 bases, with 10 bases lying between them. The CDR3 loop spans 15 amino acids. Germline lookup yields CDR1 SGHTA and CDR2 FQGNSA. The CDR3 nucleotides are TGTGCCAGCAGCTTAGCAGTCGGGTTTTACAATGAGCAGTTCTTC. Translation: CASSLAVGFYNEQFF.

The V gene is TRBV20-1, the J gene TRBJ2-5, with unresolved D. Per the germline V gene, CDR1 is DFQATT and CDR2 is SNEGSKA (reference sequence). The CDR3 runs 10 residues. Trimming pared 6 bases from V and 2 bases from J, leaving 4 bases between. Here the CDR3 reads CSAPQETQYF. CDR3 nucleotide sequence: TGCAGTGCACCACAAGAGACCCAGTACTTC.

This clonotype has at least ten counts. CDR3 region: CSVEDPGMRGRSYEQFF. For the CDR3, the DNA is TGCAGCGTTGAAGACCCGGGTATGCGCGGGAGATCCTATGAGCAGTTCTTC. This chain uses TRBV29-1 with TRBJ2-1; 7 bases are a match to TRBD2. Per germline, CDR1 SQVTM and CDR2 ANQGSEA. J lost 8 bases, V lost 0 bases, and 16 bases had no gene match. The CDR3 length is 17 residues.

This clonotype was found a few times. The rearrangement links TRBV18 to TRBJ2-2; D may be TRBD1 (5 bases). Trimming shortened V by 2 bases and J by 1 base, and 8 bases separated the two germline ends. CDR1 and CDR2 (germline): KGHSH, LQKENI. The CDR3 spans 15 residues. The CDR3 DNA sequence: TGTGCCAGCTCACCAGGGGCGGAGAACACCGGGGAGCTGTTTTTT. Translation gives CASSPGAENTGELFF.

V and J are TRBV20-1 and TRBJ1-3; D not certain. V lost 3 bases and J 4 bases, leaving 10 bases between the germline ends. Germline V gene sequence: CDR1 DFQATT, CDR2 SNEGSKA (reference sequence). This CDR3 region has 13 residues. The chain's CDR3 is CSASSGGGNTIYF. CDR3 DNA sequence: TGCAGTGCTAGTTCAGGAGGAGGAAACACCATATATTTT.